This T cell receptor beta chain originates from a study of cytomegalovirus exposure and HLA in healthy donors. The CDR3 has 17 amino acids. V trimming: 4 bases; J trimming: 0 bases; junction bases outside the gene matches: 11. CDR1 is SGHVS, CDR2 FQNEAQ, per germline. Remarks on this clone: As yet, its antigen is unknown.

Study findings and constraints: In a later analysis, DRB1 alleles had the most associated TCRs; HLA-C alleles the fewest.

PCR was performed using 60 Vbeta and 13 Jbeta primers. The method was immunoSEQ multiplex PCR; TCRdb's version includes in-frame clones alone and lacks a portion of them. The repertoire includes tens of thousands of clones, 74% of them detected once, and 11% sits in the top ten. This sequence joins TRBV7-8 and TRBJ1-1; the match to TRBD1 covers 7 bases. The TCR was taken from a human donor in good health. Sample: PBMCs. CDR3 in DNA: TGTGCCAGCAGCTCGGACAGGATCCCTACGATGAACACTGAAGCTTTCTTT. This gives the protein CASSSDRIPTMNTEAFF.